This record looks at one T cell receptor beta chain sequence and its context. Its antigen is unidentified. The J segment lost 0 bases and the V segment lost 5 bases, leaving 8 bases of the junction unmatched. CDR1 is SGHTA, CDR2 FQGTGA, per germline. This CDR3 has 16 residues. Assay used: immunoSEQ multiplex PCR; TCRdb lists only in-frame clones, some missing. The data contain about 150,000 clones, 94% of them singletons. The record originates from a study of T cell responses to AZD1222 COVID-19 vaccine. Study-level findings and limits: The donors showed a predominance of white British ancestry and of females, with possible underestimation of clonal diversity. Spike-specific TCR repertoires showed rising breadth and depth after two AZD1222 doses.

The origin of this receptor is an adult in good health. The starting material was peripheral blood, obtained on day 0 of AZD1222 vaccination. The chain employs TRBV7-3 and TRBJ2-3; the match to TRBD1 covers 7 bases. This chain's CDR3 is CASSPGQFISTDTQYF. The CDR3 nucleotides read TGTGCCAGCAGCCCGGGACAGTTCATTAGCACAGATACGCAGTATTTT.